This T cell receptor beta chain was documented in a study of T cell repertoires in cytomegalovirus infection. At the level of the study: The authors relied on CMV epitopes, both recently identified HLA-C-restricted and well-studied HLA-B-restricted. Evidence of both CMV infection and a matching HLA type came from public TCR beta signatures.

General study findings and limits: Across the ex vivo response, the dominant clonotypes were HLA-C-restricted CMV-specific TCR beta clonotypes. Identification of carriers of CMV plus the relevant HLA was performed using cumulative public TCR beta family frequency.

Each CDR3 protein is one row after TCRdb ran MiXCR on the reads. The profile shows about 890,000 distinct CDR3 sequences, about 33% of them singletons. Only a few counts were recorded for this clonotype. Its antigen is not identified. The V and J ends lost 0 bases and 3 bases, in that order; junction bases with no gene match: 5. Germline values: CDR1 SGHRS, CDR2 YFSETQ. This CDR3 contains 16 residues. This sample comprised cultured CD8+ T cells from PBMCs, obtained from culture after CMV antigen stimulation. The origin of this receptor is a human donor in good health (CMV status not recorded). Some clones in this sample may be carry-over from other donors' samples. The chain employs TRBV5-1 and TRBJ2-1, with 8 nucleotides matching TRBD2. The CDR3 spells CASSLEAGALYNEQFF. The CDR3, as DNA: TGCGCCAGCAGCTTGGAAGCGGGGGCCCTCTACAATGAGCAGTTCTTC.